The 18 T cell receptor beta chains presented below share a single source sample, sequenced in a study of CD8 T cells in ankylosing spondylitis. Points from the study as a whole: The study identified a TCR beta motif of several highly homologous variants that appeared characteristic of ankylosing spondylitis blood.

TCRdb ran MiXCR on the 5' RACE reads and lists one entry per CDR3 protein. The data show some 220,000 distinct CDR3 sequences, 7.3% seen once. Antigens for these TCRs are unknown. Sequencing was carried out using blood, either unsorted or a sorted T cell fraction (not recorded which). The receptors here all came from a male donor with ankylosing spondylitis.

This clonotype appeared many times. The chain carries TRBV7-2 and TRBJ2-7; 7 nucleotides agree with TRBD2. The CDR3 runs 16 residues. Germline CDR1 is SGHTA and CDR2 is FQGNSA. V lost 4 bases and J lost 4; bases outside the gene matches: 13. The CDR3 here is CASSSPGGTPGYEQYF. The CDR3 region has the DNA TGTGCCAGCAGCTCTCCGGGGGGTACACCGGGGTACGAGCAGTACTTC. The full variable domain, with the rest looked up from reference TRBV7-2 and TRBJ2-7, is GAGVSQSPSNKVTEKGKDVELRCDPISGHTALYWYRQSLGQGLEFLIYFQGNSAPDKSGLPSDRFSAERTGGSVSTLTIQRTQQEDSAVYLCASSSPGGTPGYEQYFGPGTRLTVT.

This clonotype has more than one count but fewer than ten. The chain links TRBV27 to TRBJ2-1; no firm D call. This CDR3 region has 13 residues. Trimming took off 3 bases at V and 8 bases at J, with 11 bases between the two ends. Germline V gives CDR1 MNHEY, CDR2 SMNVEV (reference sequence). The CDR3 loop reads CASSFPPGDEQFF. DNA for the CDR3: TGTGCCAGCAGTTTTCCGCCTGGGGATGAGCAGTTCTTC.

This clonotype was detected only a few times. This rearrangement joins TRBV29-1 to TRBJ2-2; D remains unclear. The CDR3 runs to 13 residues. Trimming stripped 3 bases from V and 6 bases from J, with 11 bases between. The germline CDR1 and CDR2 sequences are SQVTM and ANQGSEA. The CDR3 nucleotides read TGCAGCGTTGAGAAGGACCTCCCCGGGGAGCTGTTTTTT. This translates into CSVEKDLPGELFF.

This clonotype came up many times. J is TRBJ2-1 and V is TRBV20-1, with TRBD2 matching 9 bases. Germline V lookup: CDR1 DFQATT, CDR2 SNEGSKA (reference sequence). This CDR3 contains 13 residues. Unmatched junction bases numbered 6, after V lost 6 bases and J lost 6 bases. CDR3 DNA: TGCAGTGCCCGTCCTAGCGGGGTCAATGAGCAGTTCTTC. It is translated as CSARPSGVNEQFF.

This clonotype was counted many times. The chain has TRBV29-1 and TRBJ1-2, with TRBD1 matching 7 bases. V dropped 6 bases and J dropped 5; count of bases not matched to a gene: 6. The germline V gene has CDR1 SQVTM and CDR2 ANQGSEA. The CDR3 consists of 12 residues. The CDR3 sequence: CSVSGTAYGYTF. The CDR3 DNA follows: TGCAGCGTCTCCGGGACAGCGTATGGCTACACCTTC.

This clonotype was counted ten times or more. The chain recombines TRBV29-1 with TRBJ2-7; 7 positions match TRBD1. With V trimmed by 2 bases and J by 5 bases, 3 bases remained unmatched. The CDR3 totals 12 residues. Germline V lookup: CDR1 SQVTM, CDR2 ANQGSEA. The CDR3 reads CSVETGTDEQYF. CDR3 coding DNA: TGCAGCGTTGAAACAGGGACAGACGAGCAGTACTTC.

This clonotype was picked up many times. V is TRBV12-3 or TRBV12-4 and J is TRBJ2-1, with 7 bases identical to TRBD2. V lost 5 bases, J lost 3 bases, and 4 bases stayed unmatched. CDR3 length: 14 residues. CDR3 sequence: CASSPGTIYNEQFF. The CDR3 nucleotides are TGTGCCAGCAGTCCGGGGACTATCTACAATGAGCAGTTCTTC.

This clonotype was picked up many times. The CDR3 protein is CASSEAGLAPSSYNEQFF. The CDR3 region has the DNA TGTGCCAGCAGTGAAGCGGGGCTAGCGCCGAGCTCCTACAATGAGCAGTTCTTC. This rearrangement joins TRBV2 to TRBJ2-1, with D maybe TRBD2 (6 bases). The V gene's germline CDR1 is SNHLY and CDR2 FYNNEI. The CDR3 is 18 amino acids. Trimming shortened V by 0 bases and J by 0 bases, and 15 bases separated the two germline ends.

This clonotype was seen many times. This chain links TRBV4-1 with TRBJ1-5; no clear D. Trimming stripped 8 bases from V and 1 base from J, with 12 bases between. The CDR3 loop spans 14 amino acids. CDR1 is MGHRA, CDR2 YSYEKL, per germline. CDR3 coding DNA: TGCGCCAGCCGGAAGGTTGGGAGCAATCAGCCCCAGCATTTT. Encoded protein: CASRKVGSNQPQHF.

This clonotype was counted ten times or more. The chain's CDR3 is CASSLQPPASGRYYEQYF. CDR3 DNA sequence: TGCGCCAGCAGCCTCCAACCGCCTGCTAGCGGGAGATACTACGAGCAGTACTTC. The V and J genes are TRBV4-1 and TRBJ2-7, with 10 bases fitting TRBD2. With V trimmed by 4 bases and J by 3 bases, 15 bases remained unmatched. CDR3 size: 18 residues. The V gene's germline CDR1 is MGHRA and CDR2 YSYEKL.

The gene calls are TRBV14 and TRBJ1-4; D is unresolved. Germline values: CDR1 SGHDN, CDR2 FVKESK. The V and J ends lost 4 bases and 8 bases respectively, with 17 bases between them. The CDR3 runs 15 residues. DNA of the CDR3: TGTGCCAGCAGCCGTTCGTTTCACCGCGGCGAAAAACTGTTTTTT. This gives the protein CASSRSFHRGEKLFF.

This clonotype was seen at least ten times. The V gene is TRBV27, the J gene TRBJ2-3; D is undetermined. Germline CDR1 is MNHEY and CDR2 is SMNVEV (reference sequence). This CDR3 is 11 amino acids long. V lost 3 bases to trimming and J lost 8 bases, with 6 bases between them. The CDR3 nucleotides read TGTGCCAGCAGTTTTTCCGGTACGCAGTATTTT. This codes for CASSFSGTQYF.

At least ten counts were recorded for this clonotype. This chain links TRBV7-9 with TRBJ1-4; D is unresolved. This CDR3 has 15 amino acids. The V end lost 7 bases, the J end lost 1 base, and 13 bases lay between the germline ends. Germline V gene lookup returns CDR1 SEHNR and CDR2 FQNEAQ (reference sequence). The CDR3 bases are TGTGCCAGCACCCACGGTCTCGAAACTAATGAAAAACTGTTTTTT. It is translated as CASTHGLETNEKLFF. Looking up the rest from reference TRBV7-9 and TRBJ1-4 gives the full variable domain: DTGVSQNPRHKITKRGQNVTFRCDPISEHNRLYWYRQTLGQGPEFLTYFQNEAQLEKSRLLSDRFSAERPKGSFSTLEIQRTEQGDSAMYLCASTHGLETNEKLFFGSGTQLSVL.

The chain is built from TRBV20-1 and TRBJ2-2, with 10 positions matching TRBD2. V was clipped by 4 bases and J by 2 bases; unmatched bases: 4. This CDR3 contains 15 residues. Germline V CDR1 and CDR2: DFQATT, SNEGSKA (reference sequence). The CDR3 region is CSAILAGDNTGELFF. CDR3 in DNA: TGCAGTGCTATCCTAGCGGGAGACAACACCGGGGAGCTGTTTTTT.

This clonotype was detected ten times or more. The rearrangement uses TRBV19 and TRBJ2-3, with 7 bases that match TRBD1. CDR3 length: 15 residues. After removal of 5 bases from V and 0 bases from J, the junction contained 5 bases not matched to a gene. CDR1 is LNHDA and CDR2 is SQIVND in the germline V gene (reference sequence). In DNA, the CDR3 is TGTGCCAGTAGTCTATGGACAGGTAGCACAGATACGCAGTATTTT. Protein product: CASSLWTGSTDTQYF.

This clonotype was observed at least ten times. J is TRBJ2-7 and V is TRBV14, with D perhaps TRBD2 (5 bases). The CDR3 spans 16 residues. The V end lost 4 bases, the J end lost 3 bases, and 19 bases lay between the germline ends. Germline V lookup: CDR1 SGHDN, CDR2 FVKESK. The CDR3 loop reads CASSPYPMVRDYEQYF. DNA of the CDR3: TGTGCCAGCAGCCCATACCCTATGGTCCGGGACTACGAGCAGTACTTC.

This chain connects TRBV6-2 or TRBV6-3 to TRBJ2-1, with D possibly being TRBD1 or TRBD2 (5 bases each). The CDR3 covers 15 residues. Germline V gene sequence: CDR1 MNHEY, CDR2 SVGEGT. With 0 bases removed from V and 1 base from J, the gap between germline ends came to 7 bases. CDR3 nucleotide sequence: TGTGCCAGCAGTTACTCGGGGGAATCCTACAATGAGCAGTTCTTC. Translating gives CASSYSGESYNEQFF.

The table lists this clonotype with many counts. CDR3 sequence (DNA): TGTGCCAGCAGAGCGACAGGGACCTACGAGCAGTACTTC. As protein: CASRATGTYEQYF. The V and J genes are TRBV6-1 and TRBJ2-7; TRBD1 matches at 7 bases. The V and J ends lost 6 bases and 2 bases, in that order; junction bases with no gene match: 4. Germline V gene lookup returns CDR1 MNHNS and CDR2 SASEGT. The CDR3 loop spans 13 amino acids.